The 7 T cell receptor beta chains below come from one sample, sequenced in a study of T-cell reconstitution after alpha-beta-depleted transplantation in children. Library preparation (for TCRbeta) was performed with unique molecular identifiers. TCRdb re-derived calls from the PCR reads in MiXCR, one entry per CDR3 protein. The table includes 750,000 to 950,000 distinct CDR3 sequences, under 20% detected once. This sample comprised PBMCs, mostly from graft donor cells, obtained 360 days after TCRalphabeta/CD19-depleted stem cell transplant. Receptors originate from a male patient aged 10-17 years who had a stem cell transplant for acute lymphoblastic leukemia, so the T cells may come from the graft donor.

The CDR3 is CASGSRAPLEQYF. The CDR3 DNA reads as TGTGCCAGCGGATCTAGGGCCCCCCTGGAGCAGTACTTC. This rearrangement joins TRBV6-1 to TRBJ2-7; no reliable D call. The CDR3 consists of 13 residues. Trimming removed 8 bases at V and 7 bases at J, with 18 bases between. CDR1 and CDR2 from the germline V gene are MNHNS and SASEGT.

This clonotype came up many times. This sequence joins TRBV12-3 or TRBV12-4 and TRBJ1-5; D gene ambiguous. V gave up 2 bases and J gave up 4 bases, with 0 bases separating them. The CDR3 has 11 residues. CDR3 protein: CASSLNQPQHF. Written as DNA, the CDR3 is TGTGCCAGCAGTTTAAATCAGCCCCAGCATTTT.

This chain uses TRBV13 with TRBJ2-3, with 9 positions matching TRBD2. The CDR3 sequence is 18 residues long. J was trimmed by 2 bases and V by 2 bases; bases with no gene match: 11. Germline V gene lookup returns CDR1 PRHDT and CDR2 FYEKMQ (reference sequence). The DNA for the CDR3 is TGTGCCAGCAGCTTAATGCCCGGGACTAGCAGGAACACAGATACGCAGTATTTT. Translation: CASSLMPGTSRNTDTQYF.

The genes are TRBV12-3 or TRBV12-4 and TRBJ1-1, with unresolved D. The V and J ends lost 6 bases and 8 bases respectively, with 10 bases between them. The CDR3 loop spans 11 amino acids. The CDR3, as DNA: TGTGCCAGCAGCCCCTTAATAGAAGCTTTCTTT. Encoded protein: CASSPLIEAFF.

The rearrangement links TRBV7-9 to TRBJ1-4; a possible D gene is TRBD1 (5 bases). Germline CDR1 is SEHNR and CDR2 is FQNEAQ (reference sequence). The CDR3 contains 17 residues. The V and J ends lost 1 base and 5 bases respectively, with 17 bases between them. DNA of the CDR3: TGTGCCAGCAGCTTAGGGTGGGGACGGATCTACAATGAAAAACTGTTTTTT. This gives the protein CASSLGWGRIYNEKLFF.

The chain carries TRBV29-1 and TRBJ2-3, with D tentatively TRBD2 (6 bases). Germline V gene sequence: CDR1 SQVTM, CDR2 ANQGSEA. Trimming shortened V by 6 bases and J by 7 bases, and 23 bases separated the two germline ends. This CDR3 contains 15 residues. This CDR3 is CSVEERDSRLHTQYF. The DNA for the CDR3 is TGCAGCGTGGAGGAACGGGACTCTCGACTCCATACGCAGTATTTT.

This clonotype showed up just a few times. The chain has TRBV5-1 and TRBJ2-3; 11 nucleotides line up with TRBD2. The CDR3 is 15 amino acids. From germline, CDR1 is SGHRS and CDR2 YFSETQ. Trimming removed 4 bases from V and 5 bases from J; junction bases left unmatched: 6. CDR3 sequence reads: CASSAELAGVDTQYF. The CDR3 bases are TGCGCCAGCAGCGCGGAACTAGCGGGAGTAGATACGCAGTATTTT.